This entry describes one T cell receptor (beta chain). This sample was taken from a study of shared clonotypes between healthy human individuals. Template for every sorted-subset replicate PCR totaled about 0.2 ug DNA, roughly 30,000 T cell genomes. Only in-frame clones appear in the TCRdb table, and some are missing; sequencing was by immunoSEQ multiplex PCR. The table includes millions of clones, approximately 94% detected once. Germline loops: CDR1 SGHKS, CDR2 YYEKEE (reference sequence). V dropped 4 bases and J dropped 2; count of bases not matched to a gene: 7. The CDR3 length is 16 residues. Naive CD8 isolation took CD45RO-negative cells positively selected for CCR7 and excluded terminally differentiated effector memory CD45RA+ cells.

The chain is built from TRBV5-5 and TRBJ1-5; TRBD1 agrees at 9 bases. The TCR sequence derives from a man younger than 30 in good health. Some clones in this sample may be carry-over from other donors' samples. Sequencing was performed on naive CD8+ T cells from PBMCs. DNA for the CDR3: TGTGCCAGCAGCAGGGACAGGGAGCTACGCAATCAGCCCCAGCATTTT. Protein sequence: CASSRDRELRNQPQHF.